The 5 T cell receptor beta chains given below trace back to one sample, sequenced in a study of control samples from healthy donors and cancer patients. Generated by immunoSEQ multiplex PCR, the TCRdb table keeps only in-frame clones and is missing some. The sample lists under 150,000 clones; about 95% were seen once. The sequencing input was blood. These TCRs come from a man aged 25 to 40 in good health.

The chain recombines TRBV7-2 with TRBJ1-5; D uncertain. CDR3 length: 14 residues. Germline V CDR1 and CDR2: SGHTA, FQGNSA. The germline V and J ends were trimmed by 2 bases and 0 bases, with 5 bases remaining between them. The CDR3: CASSLTGSNQPQHF. The CDR3 DNA is TGTGCCAGCAGCTTAACGGGTAGCAATCAGCCCCAGCATTTT.

V and J are TRBV30 and TRBJ1-5, with D perhaps TRBD1 (5 bases). CDR1 and CDR2 from the germline V gene are GTSNPN and SVGIG (reference sequence). The CDR3 contains 18 residues. Trimming left V 2 bases short and J 9 bases short, with 29 bases between. CDR3 bases: TGTGCCTGGAGTCCCAATTTCATCCGGGACGGGCTCGTGGGGCCCCAGCATTTT. This sequence encodes CAWSPNFIRDGLVGPQHF.

The rearrangement joins TRBV18 to TRBJ2-1; D is unresolved. The CDR3 has 17 residues. Germline V lookup: CDR1 KGHSH, CDR2 LQKENI. Trimming stripped 5 bases from V and 5 bases from J, with 22 bases between. The CDR3 spells CASSTLLVGLMNNEQFF. The CDR3 bases are TGTGCCAGCTCAACACTTTTAGTGGGTCTTATGAACAATGAGCAGTTCTTC.

The chain recombines TRBV18 with TRBJ2-7; no clear D. This CDR3 spans 11 amino acids. V was shortened by 3 bases and J by 6 bases, with 6 bases between the two germline ends. The germline CDR1 and CDR2 sequences are KGHSH and LQKENI. CDR3 loop: CASSPNSEQYF. CDR3 sequence (DNA): TGTGCCAGCTCACCCAACTCCGAGCAGTACTTC.

The V call is TRBV5-5, the J call TRBJ1-2, with 10 positions matching TRBD1. Germline CDR1 reads SGHKS; CDR2 reads YYEKEE (reference sequence). The CDR3 spans 16 residues. J gave up 4 bases and V 0 bases, and 6 bases lay outside the gene matches. CDR3 coding DNA: TGTGCCAGCAGCTTGGCGGGACAGGGGAATATCTATGGCTACACCTTC. Its translation is CASSLAGQGNIYGYTF. The whole variable domain, filled in from reference TRBV5-5 and TRBJ1-2, reads DAGVTQSPTHLIKTRGQQVTLRCSPISGHKSVSWYQQVLGQGPQFIFQYYEKEERGRGNFPDRFSARQFPNYSSELNVNALLLGDSALYLCASSLAGQGNIYGYTFGSGTRLTVV.